Listed here are 10 T cell receptor beta chains from one sample, sequenced in a study of control samples from healthy donors and cancer patients (dated by TCRdb to about 2020). Library preparation used the immunoSEQ multiplex PCR assay. In TCRdb, the immuneACCESS table is reduced to in-frame sequences with V and J assigned. These tables do not hold every clone; where another copy was compared, an unresolved V gene accounts for under half, and the others remain unexplained. Across this sample there are hundreds of thousands of clones, with 80% to 95% seen only once. The ten largest clonotypes hold just under 6.5% of the sample. The sample taken for sequencing was PBMCs. All receptors come from a man aged 35-49 years with head and neck cancer.

The V call is TRBV19, the J call TRBJ2-1; TRBD2 might be the D (5 bases). Germline CDR1 is LNHDA and CDR2 is SQIVND (reference sequence). The CDR3 is made up of 13 amino acids. The V gene lost 4 bases and the J gene lost 9 bases, with 13 bases spanning the gap. The CDR3 region is CASSTGLLGEQFF. DNA for the CDR3: TGTGCCAGTAGTACAGGACTCCTTGGTGAGCAGTTCTTC.

This clone was detected only once. The chain has TRBV5-1 and TRBJ2-3, with a possible D match to TRBD1 (6 bases). The germline V gene encodes CDR1 SGHRS and CDR2 YFSETQ. V lost 2 bases to trimming and J lost 3 bases, with 10 bases between them. The CDR3 sequence is 14 residues long. The CDR3 bases are TGCGCCAGCAGCTTTGGGCAGGGGACAGATACGCAGTATTTT. As protein: CASSFGQGTDTQYF.

Only one count was recorded for this clone. The chain employs TRBV6-2 or TRBV6-3 and TRBJ2-7, with D possibly matching TRBD1 (6 bases). V was clipped by 5 bases and J by 6 bases, with 17 bases between them. CDR3 length: 14 amino acids. In germline, CDR1 is MNHEY, CDR2 SVGEGT. The CDR3 here is CASSPASTGREQYF. The CDR3 DNA is TGTGCCAGCAGTCCGGCGTCGACAGGACGCGAGCAGTACTTC.

The J gene is TRBJ2-7, the V gene TRBV5-6; 9 positions match TRBD1. The germline V gene encodes CDR1 SGHDT and CDR2 YYEEEE. With 0 bases clipped from V and 3 bases from J, the junction kept 4 bases outside the gene matches. CDR3 size: 15 residues. The CDR3 loop reads CASSLGDRGYYEQYF. For the CDR3, the DNA is TGTGCCAGCAGCTTGGGAGACAGGGGGTACTACGAGCAGTACTTC. The entire variable domain, with the rest obtained from reference TRBV5-6 and TRBJ2-7, is as follows: DAGVTQSPTHLIKTRGQQVTLRCSPKSGHDTVSWYQQALGQGPQFIFQYYEEEERQRGNFPDRFSGHQFPNYSSELNVNALLLGDSALYLCASSLGDRGYYEQYFGPGTRLTVT.

The rearrangement links TRBV4-1 to TRBJ2-5; 9 bases are shared with TRBD2. Germline V gene data show CDR1 as MGHRA and CDR2 as YSYEKL. V shed 3 bases, J shed 0 bases, and the junction held 20 bases outside the gene matches. This CDR3 is built from 21 residues. Here the CDR3 reads CASSQTISLAGIGGDQETQYF. The DNA of the CDR3 is TGCGCCAGCAGCCAGACCATCTCGCTAGCGGGGATTGGAGGGGACCAAGAGACCCAGTACTTC.

This clone was detected once. The chain couples TRBV4-2 to TRBJ2-3; 8 bases fit TRBD2. CDR3 size: 14 residues. CDR1 and CDR2 (germline): LGHNA, YNFKEQ. V lost 4 bases to trimming and J lost 2 bases; unmatched junction nucleotides: 2. CDR3 sequence reads: CASSLAGITDTQYF. CDR3 coding DNA: TGTGCCAGCAGCCTAGCGGGGATCACAGATACGCAGTATTTT.

The chain is built from TRBV11-2 and TRBJ1-4, with D possibly matching TRBD1 (5 bases). The germline V gene encodes CDR1 SGHAT and CDR2 FQNNGV. V shed 3 bases and J shed 7 bases, with 12 bases lying between them. The CDR3 sequence is 14 residues long. DNA of the CDR3: TGTGCCAGCAGCTTTGGGGGAATAAGTGAAAAACTGTTTTTT. Its protein product is CASSFGGISEKLFF.

The genes are TRBV29-1 and TRBJ2-6, with a tentative D call TRBD2 (5 bases). The germline CDR1 and CDR2 sequences are SQVTM and ANQGSEA. This CDR3 spans 13 amino acids. The germline V and J ends were trimmed by 5 bases and 1 base, with 6 bases remaining between them. The CDR3 nucleotides are TGCAGCGTTTCGGGGTCTGGGGCCAACGTCCTGACTTTC. Encoded protein: CSVSGSGANVLTF.

The V and J genes are TRBV9 and TRBJ1-1; maybe TRBD1 (6 bases). The germline V gene has CDR1 SGDLS and CDR2 YYNGEE. CDR3 size: 15 residues. With 3 bases removed from V and 4 bases from J, the gap between germline ends came to 16 bases. The CDR3, as DNA: TGTGCCAGCAGCGCACGAGGGGGAGGAATCACTGAAGCTTTCTTT. Protein product: CASSARGGGITEAFF.

This chain uses TRBV28 with TRBJ2-2; D unresolved. The CDR3 covers 12 residues. Trimming left V 5 bases short and J 5 bases short, with 6 bases between. CDR1 MDHEN and CDR2 SYDVKM come from the germline V gene. The CDR3 protein is CASSPQTGELFF. CDR3 nucleotides: TGTGCCAGCAGTCCTCAGACCGGGGAGCTGTTTTTT.